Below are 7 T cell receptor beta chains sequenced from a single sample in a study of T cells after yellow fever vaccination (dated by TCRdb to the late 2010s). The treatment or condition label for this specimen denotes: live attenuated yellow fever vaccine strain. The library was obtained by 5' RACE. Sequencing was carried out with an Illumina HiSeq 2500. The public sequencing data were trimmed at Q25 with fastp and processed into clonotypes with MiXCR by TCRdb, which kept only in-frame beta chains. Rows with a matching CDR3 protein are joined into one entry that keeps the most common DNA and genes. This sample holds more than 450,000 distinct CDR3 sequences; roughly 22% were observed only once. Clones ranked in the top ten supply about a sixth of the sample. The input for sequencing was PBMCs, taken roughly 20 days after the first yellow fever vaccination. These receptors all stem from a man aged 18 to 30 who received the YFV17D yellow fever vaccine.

CDR3 coding DNA: TGTGCCAGCAGCTTAAGATTCCCCGGGCTAGCGACAACTCGGAACACCGGGGAGCTGTTTTTT. Translation gives CASSLRFPGLATTRNTGELFF. The chain has TRBV7-3 and TRBJ2-2; weak D call: TRBD2 (6 bases). V was pared by 1 base and J by 1 base, with 25 bases between. In germline, CDR1 is SGHTA, CDR2 FQGTGA. The CDR3 consists of 21 residues.

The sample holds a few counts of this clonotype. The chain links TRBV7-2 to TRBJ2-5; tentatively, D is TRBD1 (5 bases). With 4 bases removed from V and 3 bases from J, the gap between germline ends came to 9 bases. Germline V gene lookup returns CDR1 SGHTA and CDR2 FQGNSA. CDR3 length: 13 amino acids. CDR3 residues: CASSSQGEETQYF. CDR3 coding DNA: TGTGCCAGCAGCTCCCAGGGCGAAGAGACCCAGTACTTC.

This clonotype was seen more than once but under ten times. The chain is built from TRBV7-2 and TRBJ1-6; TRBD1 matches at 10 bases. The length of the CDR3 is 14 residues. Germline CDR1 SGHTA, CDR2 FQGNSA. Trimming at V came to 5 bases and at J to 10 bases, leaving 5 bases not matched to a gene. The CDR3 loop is CASSAGQGWSPLHF. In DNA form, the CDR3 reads TGTGCCAGCAGCGCGGGACAGGGGTGGTCACCCCTCCACTTT.

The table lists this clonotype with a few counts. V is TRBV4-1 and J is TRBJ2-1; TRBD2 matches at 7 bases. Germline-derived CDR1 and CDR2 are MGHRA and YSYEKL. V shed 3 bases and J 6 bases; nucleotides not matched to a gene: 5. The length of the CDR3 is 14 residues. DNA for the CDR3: TGCGCCAGCAGCCACACCCGGGGGGTCAATGAGCAGTTCTTC. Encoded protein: CASSHTRGVNEQFF.

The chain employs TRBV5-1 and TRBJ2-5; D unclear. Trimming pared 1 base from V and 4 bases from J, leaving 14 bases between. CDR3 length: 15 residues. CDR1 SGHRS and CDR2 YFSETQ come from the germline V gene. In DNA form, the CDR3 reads TGCGCCAGCAGCTTGTACTGGGTTTTTCGAGAGACCCAGTACTTC. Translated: CASSLYWVFRETQYF. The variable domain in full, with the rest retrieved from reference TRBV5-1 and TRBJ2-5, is KAGVTQTPRYLIKTRGQQVTLSCSPISGHRSVSWYQQTPGQGLQFLFEYFSETQRNKGNFPGRFSGRQFSNSRSEMNVSTLELGDSALYLCASSLYWVFRETQYFGPGTRLLVL.

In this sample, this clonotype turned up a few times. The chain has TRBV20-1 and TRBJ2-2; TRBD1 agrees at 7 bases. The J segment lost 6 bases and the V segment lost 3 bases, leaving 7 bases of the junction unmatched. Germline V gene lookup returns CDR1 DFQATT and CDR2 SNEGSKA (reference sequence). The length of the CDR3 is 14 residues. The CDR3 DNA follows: TGCAGTGCTAGGGAGACAGGGTTGGCCGGGGAGCTGTTTTTT. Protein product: CSARETGLAGELFF.

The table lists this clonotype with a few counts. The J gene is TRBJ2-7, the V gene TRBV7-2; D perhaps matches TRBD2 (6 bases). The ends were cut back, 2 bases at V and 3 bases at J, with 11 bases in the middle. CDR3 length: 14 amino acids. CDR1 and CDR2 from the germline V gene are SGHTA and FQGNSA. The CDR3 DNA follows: TGTGCCAGCAGCTTATTGGTCGGGAGCTACGAGCAGTACGTC. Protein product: CASSLLVGSYEQYV.